This T cell receptor (beta chain) was recorded in a study of cytomegalovirus exposure and HLA in healthy donors. This CDR3 is 14 amino acids long. Per germline, CDR1 GTSNPN and CDR2 SVGIG (reference sequence). Deletions cut 3 bases from V and 1 base from J, with 12 bases between. Researchers ran the PCR with 60 Vbeta and 13 Jbeta primers. Libraries were prepared by immunoSEQ multiplex PCR; TCRdb keeps only in-frame clonotypes and omits some of them. This sample yields about 120,000 clones, of which 65% to 80% are seen a single time; around 5.5% belongs to the top ten. On this clone itself: As yet, its antigen is unknown.

General observations from the study: A likely sequencing artifact accounted for one observed cluster of highly shared sequence variants. A later analysis showed HLA-associated TCR beta chains outstripping equally common others in clonal expansion. Cytomegalovirus association was listed for approximately 160 TCR beta chains. In most subjects, TCR beta sequences reportedly gave accurate predictions of HLA-A and HLA-B alleles.

The TCR was taken from a man between 18 and 29 years old in good health and CMV-seropositive. Sample: PBMCs. The J gene is TRBJ1-1, the V gene TRBV30; TRBD1 might be the D (6 bases). The CDR3 bases are TGTGCCTGGAGGATACAGGGTTCGAACACTGAAGCTTTCTTT. This codes for CAWRIQGSNTEAFF.